This is a list of T cell receptor beta chains from one sample in a study of blood T cell repertoires in COVID-19. Profiled with immunoSEQ multiplex PCR; TCRdb holds only in-frame clones, not every one. This repertoire shows 140,000 to 150,000 clones, 88% found once; its top ten account for 1.7%. Sequenced material: peripheral blood. The receptors derive from a woman in her forties or fifties with acute or convalescent COVID-19. Both conserved end residues are part of each CDR3. D genes are given only for firm matches. Some rows mark clone size as missing; the rest say once, few, many or name a class of expanded clone.

j_gene	abundance	d_gene	v_gene	CDR3nt	CDR3aa
TRBJ2-2	-	-	TRBV25-1	TGTGCCAGCAGTGTTCTAACCTCCCCCTCCACCGGGGAGCTGTTTTTT	CASSVLTSPSTGELFF
TRBJ2-2	-	-	TRBV9	TGTGCCAGCAGCGACGACAGCGGGGAGCTGTTTTTT	CASSDDSGELFF
TRBJ1-1	-	-	TRBV28	TGTGCCAGCAGAGGGGCAACAACTGAAGCTTTCTTT	CASRGATTEAFF
TRBJ2-2	-	-	TRBV11-1	TGTGCCAGCAGTGGCAGCGGGTACGCGAACACCGGGGAGCTGTTTTTT	CASSGSGYANTGELFF
TRBJ1-2	-	-	TRBV6-5	TGTGCCAGCAGTTACGGGGGCAACTATGGCTACACCTTC	CASSYGGNYGYTF
TRBJ1-5	-	TRBD1	TRBV28	TGTGCCAGCAGTTTTAGACAGGGGAGCCATCAGCCCCAGCATTTT	CASSFRQGSHQPQHF
TRBJ2-6	-	TRBD1	TRBV27	TGTGCCAGCAGTCCGTTCGGACAGGGAATTGCTGGGGCCAACGTCCTGACTTTC	CASSPFGQGIAGANVLTF
TRBJ1-2	-	-	TRBV2	TGTGCCAGCAGTAGCCTCGGTAACTATGGCTACACCTTC	CASSSLGNYGYTF
TRBJ1-2	-	TRBD1	TRBV11-2	TGTGCCAGCAGCTTAGAAGACAGGGAAGGTGGCTACACCTTC	CASSLEDREGGYTF
TRBJ2-2	-	-	TRBV24-1	TGTGCCACCAGCTCAGGGAACACCGGGGAGCTGTTTTTT	CATSSGNTGELFF
TRBJ2-5	-	-	TRBV11-2	TGTGCCAGCAGCTGGGGAGCGGAGACCCAGTACTTC	CASSWGAETQYF
TRBJ2-7	-	TRBD2	TRBV6-1	TGTGCCAGCAGTGATCCGGGACTAGCGGGTTACGAGCAGTACTTC	CASSDPGLAGYEQYF
TRBJ1-5	-	TRBD1	TRBV6-5	TGTGCCGCCCAGACGACAGGGAATCAGCCCCAGCATTTT	CAAQTTGNQPQHF
TRBJ1-2	-	TRBD1	TRBV6-5	TGTGCCAGCAGTTACTCGACAGGGGGCGGCTATGGCTACACCTTC	CASSYSTGGGYGYTF
TRBJ2-2	-	-	TRBV18	TGTGCCAGCTCACCACGGGAGGACGGGGAGCTGTTTTTT	CASSPREDGELFF
TRBJ2-2	-	-	TRBV6-5	TGTGCCAGCAGTTCTGCCGGGGAGAGGGCCGGGGAGCTGTTTTTT	CASSSAGERAGELFF
TRBJ2-1	-	-	TRBV7-8	TGTGCCAGCAGTTTAGACCCACGGCCCAGCGATGAGCAGTTCTTC	CASSLDPRPSDEQFF
TRBJ1-6	-	TRBD1	TRBV19	TGTGCCTGCTCAACAGGGGGCTTAAATTCACCCCTCCACTTT	CACSTGGLNSPLHF
TRBJ2-7	-	-	TRBV7-9	TGTGCCAGCAGCGGGCGGGAAAAGGCTCGAGCCGGCTACGAGCAGTACTTC	CASSGREKARAGYEQYF
TRBJ1-1	-	-	TRBV6-5	TGTGCCAGCAGTTATCGGACACTGAACACTGAAGCTTTCTTT	CASSYRTLNTEAFF
TRBJ1-5	-	-	TRBV6-1	TGTGCCAGCAGTGAATTGGGAGCGGGGGACCACAATCAGCCCCAGCATTTT	CASSELGAGDHNQPQHF
TRBJ2-1	-	-	TRBV4-2	TGTGCCAGCAGCCCAAGTTACTTTGTTCCCCGGGACAAGGATTACAATGAGCAGTTCTTC	CASSPSYFVPRDKDYNEQFF
TRBJ2-1	-	TRBD1	TRBV5-1	TGCGCCAGCAGCCCGGCCTCCGGGACAGGGGACAATGAGCAGTTCTTC	CASSPASGTGDNEQFF
TRBJ1-4	-	TRBD1	TRBV19	TGTGCCAGTGGGCCGGGACAGGGGGTGGCCAAACTGTTTTTT	CASGPGQGVAKLFF
TRBJ2-5	-	TRBD1	TRBV5-1	TGCGCCAGCAGCTTGGGGGGACAGGGGCAAGAGACCCAGTACTTC	CASSLGGQGQETQYF
TRBJ1-4	-	TRBD1	TRBV28	TGTGCCAGCAGGGGACAGGGTAGCGAAAAACTGTTTTTT	CASRGQGSEKLFF
TRBJ1-2	-	TRBD1	TRBV5-1	TGCGCCAGCAGCTTGGGGACAGGGAACTTTAACTATGGCTACACCTTC	CASSLGTGNFNYGYTF
TRBJ1-1	-	-	TRBV6-5	TGTGCCAGCAGTTTCCAGGGAGGGACTGAAGCTTTCTTT	CASSFQGGTEAFF
TRBJ1-1	-	TRBD1	TRBV24-1	TGTGCCACCAGTCTAGGGGGCGAAGCTTTCTTT	CATSLGGEAFF
TRBJ2-7	-	TRBD1	TRBV18	TGTGCCAGCTCTCAAACCGGGACAGGGAACTACGAGCAGTACTTC	CASSQTGTGNYEQYF
TRBJ2-7	-	TRBD1	TRBV3-1/TRBV3-2	TGTGCCAGCAACCAAGGGTCAACAGGGGATCTTTCCTACGAGCAGTACTTC	CASNQGSTGDLSYEQYF
TRBJ2-7	-	-	TRBV7-8	TGTGCCAGCAGCTCCCGGACAGTCGCCTACGAGCAGTACTTC	CASSSRTVAYEQYF
TRBJ2-3	-	TRBD1	TRBV5-6	TGTGCCAGCAGCTTGGCCGTGAGGGGGCCGTGGACAGATACGCAGTATTTT	CASSLAVRGPWTDTQYF
TRBJ1-1	-	TRBD1	TRBV18	TGTGCCAGCTCACCACCGGACAGGGAATCTGAAGCTTTCTTT	CASSPPDRESEAFF
TRBJ1-1	-	-	TRBV6-5	TGTGCCAGCAGCCTTCTGACATCGAACACTGAAGCTTTCTTT	CASSLLTSNTEAFF
TRBJ2-7	-	TRBD1	TRBV7-9	TGTGCCAGCAGCCCGGGACAGGGGGCCTACGAGCAGTACTTC	CASSPGQGAYEQYF
TRBJ1-4	-	-	TRBV6-6	TGTGCCAGCAGTTTCCGGGGGGAGGAAGAAAAACTGTTTTTT	CASSFRGEEEKLFF
TRBJ2-1	-	-	TRBV3-1/TRBV3-2	TGTGCCAGCAGCCTGGGAGCGGAGGGATACAATGAGCAGTTCTTC	CASSLGAEGYNEQFF
TRBJ1-4	-	-	TRBV6-1	TGTGCCAGCAGTGCCACCGACAGGCGCATCGTGATGGGACTGTTTTTT	CASSATDRRIVMGLFF
TRBJ1-2	-	-	TRBV12-3/TRBV12-4	TGTGCCAGCAACTCCGGGAGCCCATCCCTATTC	CASNSGSPSLF
TRBJ1-5	once	TRBD1	TRBV18	TGTGCCAGCTCTCCCGGACAGGGCCGCAATCAGCCCCAGCATTTT	CASSPGQGRNQPQHF
TRBJ1-5	-	TRBD1	TRBV19	TGTGCCACCGGGGGACAGGGGCAAGTTAACAGCAATCAGCCCCAGCATTTT	CATGGQGQVNSNQPQHF
TRBJ1-2	-	-	TRBV6-6	TGTGCCAGCAGTTACGCGAGAGGCTACACCTTC	CASSYARGYTF
TRBJ2-7	-	-	TRBV7-6	TGTGCCAGCAGCTTAGGAACTCCCGGCTCCTACGAGCAGTACTTC	CASSLGTPGSYEQYF
TRBJ1-2	-	-	TRBV6-5	TGTGCCAGCAGTTACACAGGGACCTATGGCTACACCTTC	CASSYTGTYGYTF
TRBJ2-2	-	-	TRBV7-9	TGTGCCAGCAGCCCCAGGACTGTTTACCAATCCACCGGGGAGCTGTTTTTT	CASSPRTVYQSTGELFF
TRBJ2-5	-	TRBD1	TRBV5-8	TGTGCCAGCAGCTTAGGGGGACAGGGACTTCGGGCCCAGTACTTC	CASSLGGQGLRAQYF
TRBJ2-5	once	-	TRBV19	TGTGCCAGTAGAGATAAGGGGACAATCCAAGAGACCCAGTACTTC	CASRDKGTIQETQYF
TRBJ2-1	-	-	TRBV11-2	TGTGCCAGCAGCTTACAGCTAGCCTCCTACAATGAGCAGTTCTTC	CASSLQLASYNEQFF
TRBJ1-2	-	TRBD1	TRBV19	TGTGCCAGCCGGACAGGGCAAGGCTATGGCTACACCTTC	CASRTGQGYGYTF
TRBJ2-1	-	TRBD2	TRBV25-1	TGTGCCAGCAGTGAAGCGGGGGGGCGTAATGAGCAGTTCTTC	CASSEAGGRNEQFF
TRBJ1-4	-	TRBD1	TRBV27	TGTGCCAGCAGTTTATCGGGACAGGGAGGAAAACTGTTTTTT	CASSLSGQGGKLFF
TRBJ2-2	-	TRBD2	TRBV5-1	TGCGCCAGCAGCTCCAGGCTAGCGGGACCCACCGGGGAGCTGTTTTTT	CASSSRLAGPTGELFF
TRBJ1-4	once	-	TRBV19	TGTGCCAGTAGTTATAATGAAAAACTGTTTTTT	CASSYNEKLFF
TRBJ2-5	once	TRBD2	TRBV19	TGTGCCAGTAGTTCCGGGACTAGCGGGTTGTTTGAGACCCAGTACTTC	CASSSGTSGLFETQYF
TRBJ2-1	-	TRBD1	TRBV24-1	TGTGCCACCAGTCCTGCGGACAGGGGCTCCTACAATGAGCAGTTCTTC	CATSPADRGSYNEQFF
TRBJ2-1	-	TRBD2	TRBV20-1	TGCAGTGCTAGTAGCGGGAGAGGGGGTGAGCAGTTCTTC	CSASSGRGGEQFF
TRBJ1-5	-	TRBD1	TRBV11-2	TGTGCCAGCAGCTTGGGTCAGGGGGCCCAATGGCCCCAGCATTTT	CASSLGQGAQWPQHF
TRBJ2-1	-	TRBD2	TRBV10-2	TGCGCCACCGCCTCGTACCCTAGCGGGAGAAATGAGCAGTTCTTC	CATASYPSGRNEQFF